The rows below give T cell receptor beta chains drawn from one sample of a study of blood T cell repertoires in COVID-19. Data came from immunoSEQ multiplex PCR; TCRdb stores just in-frame clones and leaves some out. Of roughly 200,000 clones listed, roughly 87% are singletons. Source material: PBMCs or T cells enriched from blood (not recorded which). These receptor sequences come from a woman between 40 and 50 years old with acute COVID-19. The CDR3 runs from the conserved cysteine through the conserved F or W. Fields, in order: J gene, clone size, V gene, D gene, CDR3 DNA, CDR3 protein. The D gene is left open where the match is weak. Clone size, where shown, is once, few, many, or a class for clones that have expanded.

TRBJ1-5,.,TRBV9,.,TGTGCCAGCAGCGTAGGGCCCGAGGGCAATCAGCCCCAGCATTTT,CASSVGPEGNQPQHF
TRBJ1-2,few,TRBV19,.,TGTGCCAGTAGTTTTAGACAGCAATCTAACTATGGCTACACCTTC,CASSFRQQSNYGYTF
TRBJ1-1,.,TRBV5-5,.,TGTGCCAGCGGGTACACGACGGGGACTGAAGCTTTCTTT,CASGYTTGTEAFF
TRBJ2-1,.,TRBV30,.,TGTGCCTGGAGTGTCCCGAATGAGCAGTTCTTC,CAWSVPNEQFF
TRBJ1-1,.,TRBV30,.,TGTGCCTGGAGTGTACCCGTCGGCACTGAAGCTTTCTTT,CAWSVPVGTEAFF
TRBJ1-5,.,TRBV4-2,TRBD1,TGTGCCAGCAGCCAAGATTGGACAGGGGGAAATCAGCCCCAGCATTTT,CASSQDWTGGNQPQHF
TRBJ2-3,few,TRBV5-1,TRBD1,TGCGCCAGCAGCTCCTACAGGGGAAGGACAGATACGCAGTATTTT,CASSSYRGRTDTQYF
TRBJ2-1,many,TRBV6-1,TRBD2,TGTGCCAGCAGTGAGGTGGGTTGGGGACTTGCGGGAGTTCACTACAATGAGCAGTTCTTC,CASSEVGWGLAGVHYNEQFF
TRBJ2-2,.,TRBV19,.,TGTGCCAGTAGTCTTCCCAGGGGTGGCGCGAACACCGGGGAGCTGTTTTTT,CASSLPRGGANTGELFF
TRBJ1-5,.,TRBV7-2,.,TGTGCCAGCAGCCCCTCCAGCAATCAGCCCCAGCATTTT,CASSPSSNQPQHF
TRBJ2-5,.,TRBV3-1/TRBV3-2,.,TGTGCCAGCAGTCGGGACTTTCAAGAGACCCAGTACTTC,CASSRDFQETQYF
TRBJ2-1,.,TRBV5-1,.,TGCGCCAGCAGCTTGTCCAGCTACAATGAGCAGTTCTTC,CASSLSSYNEQFF
TRBJ2-7,.,TRBV6-7,.,TGTGCCAGCAGCCTAGGGACACCTCCCTCCTACGAGCAGTACTTC,CASSLGTPPSYEQYF
TRBJ1-6,few,TRBV11-2,.,TGTGCCAGCAGCCAAGACAGTTATAATTCACCCCTCCACTTT,CASSQDSYNSPLHF
TRBJ1-4,.,TRBV7-9,.,TGTGCCAGCAGCCGAACTGGTTCCCGAGGGACTAATGAAAAACTGTTTTTT,CASSRTGSRGTNEKLFF
TRBJ2-2,.,TRBV5-1,TRBD2,TGCGCCAGCAGCCTGGAGCCCTTAGGGGTGGCGGGGGGCAACACCGGGGAGCTGTTTTTT,CASSLEPLGVAGGNTGELFF
TRBJ2-7,.,TRBV28,TRBD1,TGTGCCAGCAGTGTCCACAGGGGCGAGCAGTACTTC,CASSVHRGEQYF
TRBJ1-3,.,TRBV30,.,TGTGCCTGGGACACGTTACAGGGAAACACCATATATTTT,CAWDTLQGNTIYF
TRBJ1-2,.,TRBV30,.,TGTGCCTGGAAATTGGGACTCGAATTCTATGGCTACACCTTC,CAWKLGLEFYGYTF
TRBJ1-5,.,TRBV2,TRBD1,TGTGCCAGCAGTGACCAGGGGGGACAGCCCCAGCATTTT,CASSDQGGQPQHF
TRBJ2-7,once,TRBV29-1,.,TGCAGCGTGTCCGGCTCCGTGGGGGGTAACTACGAGCAGTACTTC,CSVSGSVGGNYEQYF
TRBJ2-3,few,TRBV5-1,TRBD2,TGCGCCAGCAGCCCAGCGGGGGGGAGACAGGGCGTCGCGACAGATACGCAGTATTTT,CASSPAGGRQGVATDTQYF
TRBJ2-7,.,TRBV14,TRBD2,TGTGCCAGCAGCGTGACTAGCGGGATGTACGAGCAGTACTTC,CASSVTSGMYEQYF
TRBJ1-3,.,TRBV21-1,.,.,CASSKVGQGNSGNTIYF
TRBJ2-7,.,TRBV19,.,TGTGCCAGTAGTATAACCAGGGACTACGAGCAGTACTTC,CASSITRDYEQYF
TRBJ1-3,.,TRBV28,.,TGTGCCAGCAGTGAGACAGGCGGCTCTGGAAACACCATATATTTT,CASSETGGSGNTIYF
TRBJ2-7,.,TRBV6-5,.,TGTGCCAGCAGTTACTCGAAGGGGGGACTACGCGAGCAGTACTTC,CASSYSKGGLREQYF
TRBJ1-2,.,TRBV28,TRBD1,TGTGCCAGCAGTTCTACGGACAGGGTAGGATATGGCTACACCTTC,CASSSTDRVGYGYTF
TRBJ2-2,.,TRBV3-1/TRBV3-2,TRBD2,TGTGCCAGCAGCCAAGAGTATCCAGCGGGAGAGTCCTTTACCGGGGAGCTGTTTTTT,CASSQEYPAGESFTGELFF
TRBJ2-7,once,TRBV3-1/TRBV3-2,.,TGTGCCAGCAGCCAGGATCCCCAGGGGTACGAGCAGTACTTC,CASSQDPQGYEQYF
TRBJ2-7,.,TRBV28,.,TGTGCCAGCAGTTTCACAGGCAACTACGAGCAGTACTTC,CASSFTGNYEQYF
TRBJ1-1,.,TRBV11-1,.,TGTGCCAGCAGCTTAGTTACAGTTAACACTGAAGCTTTCTTT,CASSLVTVNTEAFF
TRBJ2-3,.,TRBV24-1,.,TGTGCCACCAGTGATCCGGGACAAAACACAGATACGCAGTATTTT,CATSDPGQNTDTQYF
TRBJ2-1,.,TRBV3-1/TRBV3-2,TRBD2,TGTGCCAGCAGCCAACTAGCGGGGCAGTCTAGGAATGAGCAGTTCTTC,CASSQLAGQSRNEQFF
TRBJ2-2,.,TRBV28,.,TGTGCCAGCGCTCCATCCAGGGCGAACACCGGGGAGCTGTTTTTT,CASAPSRANTGELFF
TRBJ2-7,.,TRBV4-3,.,TGCGCCAGCAGCCAAGATCGGGAGTACGAGCAGTACTTC,CASSQDREYEQYF
TRBJ2-7,few,TRBV9,TRBD2,TGTGCCAGCAGCGCCCAGGCGGGAGAGGCTTACGAGCAGTACTTC,CASSAQAGEAYEQYF
TRBJ2-5,.,TRBV18,.,TGTGCCAGCTCACCACTGCAACAGGAACAAGAGACCCAGTACTTC,CASSPLQQEQETQYF
TRBJ1-4,.,TRBV15,.,TGTGCCACCAGCAGACAGCCGGGAACTAATGAAAAACTGTTTTTT,CATSRQPGTNEKLFF
TRBJ2-3,.,TRBV5-8,TRBD2,TGTGCCAGCAGCTTGGCTTCACTAGCGGGAGGACCGCTTAACACAGATACGCAGTATTTT,CASSLASLAGGPLNTDTQYF
TRBJ2-5,.,TRBV10-2,TRBD1,TGCGCCAGCAGTCGACAGGGGGCGTCGGAGACCCAGTACTTC,CASSRQGASETQYF
TRBJ2-2,.,TRBV6-2/TRBV6-3,.,TGTGCCAGCAGTAAACAAACCGGGGAGCTGTTTTTT,CASSKQTGELFF
TRBJ1-1,.,TRBV19,.,TGTGCCAGTAGTCGCCCAGGGTATACTGAAGCTTTCTTT,CASSRPGYTEAFF
TRBJ2-1,.,TRBV9,.,TGTGCCAGCAGGGGGGGATCGAGCTCCTACAATGAGCAGTTCTTC,CASRGGSSSYNEQFF
TRBJ2-1,.,TRBV6-2/TRBV6-3,TRBD2,TGTGCCAGCAGTTACTCTAGCGGGAGTTTCAATGAGCAGTTCTTC,CASSYSSGSFNEQFF
TRBJ2-3,.,TRBV4-1,TRBD2,TGCGCCAGCAGCCGTGGCGGGAGGGCAGATACGCAGTATTTT,CASSRGGRADTQYF
TRBJ1-2,.,TRBV5-1,.,TGCGCCAGCAGCGACAACTCAGGATCCCCTAACTATGGCTACACCTTC,CASSDNSGSPNYGYTF
TRBJ2-1,.,TRBV7-2,TRBD2,TGTGCCAGCAGCCCTCCGGGACTACCCTACAATGAGCAGTTCTTC,CASSPPGLPYNEQFF
TRBJ2-1,.,TRBV7-3,.,TGTGCCAGCAGCCCCCACAGGCGGGACAGCTCCTACAATGAGCAGTTCTTC,CASSPHRRDSSYNEQFF
TRBJ2-7,.,TRBV9,TRBD1,TGTGCCAGCAGCGTAGGGGGACAGGGCGTAGGCGAGCAGTACTTC,CASSVGGQGVGEQYF
TRBJ2-3,.,TRBV28,TRBD1,TGTGCCAGCAGTTTAACAGGGGGATATACGCAGTATTTT,CASSLTGGYTQYF
TRBJ2-6,.,TRBV6-1,TRBD1,TGTGCCAGCAGTGCTGGGACAGAACACCCTGGGGCCAACGTCCTGACTTTC,CASSAGTEHPGANVLTF
TRBJ1-3,.,TRBV4-2,.,TGTGCCAGCAGCCAACAGTCAGATCGAAACACCATATATTTT,CASSQQSDRNTIYF
TRBJ2-7,.,TRBV3-1/TRBV3-2,TRBD1,TGTGCCAGCAGCCAAGGGTACAGGGGCAACTCCTACGAGCAGTACTTC,CASSQGYRGNSYEQYF
TRBJ1-5,once,TRBV19,TRBD1,TGTGCCAGTAGTCAGGGGACAGGGGGCAATCAGCCCCAGCATTTT,CASSQGTGGNQPQHF
TRBJ1-5,.,TRBV11-3,.,TGTGCCAGCAGCTTAGATCAGCGGCAGCACAATCAGCCCCAGCATTTT,CASSLDQRQHNQPQHF
TRBJ2-5,.,TRBV29-1,.,TGCAGCGTTGCCCCCGGAGCGGGCACCCTACAAGAGACCCAGTACTTC,CSVAPGAGTLQETQYF
TRBJ2-3,.,TRBV4-1,.,TGCGCCAGCAGCCAAGATTCGGCTGGCGGGGCGAGAGATACGCAGTATTTT,CASSQDSAGGARDTQYF
TRBJ1-3,.,TRBV9,TRBD1,TGTGCCAGCAGCGCGACAGGGGACGCTGGAAACACCATATATTTT,CASSATGDAGNTIYF
TRBJ1-3,.,TRBV19,TRBD1,TGTGCCAGTAGGGCGGACAGGACAAGCTCTGGAAACACCATATATTTT,CASRADRTSSGNTIYF